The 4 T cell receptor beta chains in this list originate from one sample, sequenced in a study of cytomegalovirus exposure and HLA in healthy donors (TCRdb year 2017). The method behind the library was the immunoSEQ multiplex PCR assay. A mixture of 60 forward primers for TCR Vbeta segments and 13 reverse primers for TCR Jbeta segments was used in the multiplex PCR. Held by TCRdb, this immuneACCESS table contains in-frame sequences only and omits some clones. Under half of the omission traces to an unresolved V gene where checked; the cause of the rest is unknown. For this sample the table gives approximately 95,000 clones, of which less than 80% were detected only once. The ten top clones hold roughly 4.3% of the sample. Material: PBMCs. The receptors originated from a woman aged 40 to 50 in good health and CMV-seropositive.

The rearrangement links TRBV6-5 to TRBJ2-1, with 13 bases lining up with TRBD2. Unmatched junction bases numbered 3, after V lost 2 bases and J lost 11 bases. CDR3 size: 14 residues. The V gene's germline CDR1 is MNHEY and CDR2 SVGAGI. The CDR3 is CASSYVLAGGKQFF. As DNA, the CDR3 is TGTGCCAGCAGTTACGTACTAGCGGGAGGGAAGCAGTTCTTC.

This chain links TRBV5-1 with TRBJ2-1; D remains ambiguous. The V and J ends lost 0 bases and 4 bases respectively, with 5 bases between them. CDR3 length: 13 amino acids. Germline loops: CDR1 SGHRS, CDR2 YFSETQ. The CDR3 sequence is CASSLAQYNEQFF. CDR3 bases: TGCGCCAGCAGCTTGGCACAGTACAATGAGCAGTTCTTC.

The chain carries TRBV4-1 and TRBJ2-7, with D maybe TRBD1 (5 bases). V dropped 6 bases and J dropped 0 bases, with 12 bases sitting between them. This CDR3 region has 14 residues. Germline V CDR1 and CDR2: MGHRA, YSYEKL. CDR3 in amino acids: CASRGVGSSYEQYF. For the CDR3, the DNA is TGCGCCAGCAGAGGGGTGGGCAGCTCCTACGAGCAGTACTTC.

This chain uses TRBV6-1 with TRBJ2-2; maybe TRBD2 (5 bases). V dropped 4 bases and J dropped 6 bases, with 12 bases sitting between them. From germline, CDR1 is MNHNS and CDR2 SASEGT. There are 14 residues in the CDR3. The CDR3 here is CASSGGLASGELFF. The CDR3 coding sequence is TGTGCCAGCAGTGGAGGGCTAGCATCCGGGGAGCTGTTTTTT.